These T cell receptor beta chains were read from a single sample in a study of CD8 T cells in ankylosing spondylitis. One entry per CDR3 protein results from TCRdb running MiXCR on the 5' RACE reads. The table records around 94,000 distinct CDR3 sequences, roughly 9% of them present only once. The specimen was blood, either unsorted or a sorted T cell fraction (not recorded which). Every receptor here comes from a male donor with ankylosing spondylitis. Both conserved end residues are part of each CDR3. The D gene is left open where the match is weak. Not every row has a clone size; where given, it reads once, few, many or a size class.

13	-	TRBV6-2/TRBV6-3	TRBJ2-1	few	TGTGCCAGCAGTTTACAGAACTACAATGAGCAGTTCTTC	CASSLQNYNEQFF
17	TRBD1	TRBV11-2	TRBJ1-2	many	TGTGCCAGCAGCTTAGTGGTCACGGACAGGGGAAACTATGGCTACACCTTC	CASSLVVTDRGNYGYTF
16	-	TRBV3-1	TRBJ2-1	many	TGTGCCAGCAGCCAAGCTCTCCAGGGAGCCTACAATGAGCAGTTCTTC	CASSQALQGAYNEQFF
16	TRBD1	TRBV30	TRBJ1-2	-	TGTGCCTGGAGCTTAACATCCTCAGGGGGCGCCCATGGCTACACCTTC	CAWSLTSSGGAHGYTF
13	-	TRBV6-6	TRBJ2-1	few	TGTGCCAGCAGTTCTCCGGGACCTGAGGAGCAGTTCTTC	CASSSPGPEEQFF
11	-	TRBV7-9	TRBJ2-6	-	TGTGCCAGCTCTGGGGCCAACGTCCTGACTTTC	CASSGANVLTF
14	-	TRBV29-1	TRBJ2-1	many	TGCAGCGCCGAGGGGGACCCCATCCCGGATGAGCAGTTCTTC	CSAEGDPIPDEQFF
14	-	TRBV7-8	TRBJ1-4	many	TGTGCCAGCAGCTTAGTGGGGGAGGTGGAAAAACTGTTTTTT	CASSLVGEVEKLFF
16	-	TRBV25-1	TRBJ1-4	few	TGTGCCAGCAGTGGGCACGGGTCTGCAACTAATGAAAAACTGTTTTTT	CASSGHGSATNEKLFF
14	-	TRBV12-3/TRBV12-4	TRBJ1-1	many	TGTGCCAGCAGTTTGCTCCGGGGAAGCACTGAAGCTTTCTTT	CASSLLRGSTEAFF
16	TRBD1	TRBV18	TRBJ2-1	many	TGTGCCAGCTCACCACCGGACAGGCGCTCCTACAATGAGCAGTTCTTC	CASSPPDRRSYNEQFF
17	TRBD1	TRBV18	TRBJ2-1	few	TGTGCCAGCTCACTCCCTACAGGGGTGGAAGAATACAATGAGCAGTTCTTC	CASSLPTGVEEYNEQFF
17	TRBD2	TRBV3-1	TRBJ2-1	-	TGTGCCAGCAGCCAAGATAGCGTCGGCGGGAGGCACAATGAGCAGTTCTTC	CASSQDSVGGRHNEQFF
15	-	TRBV25-1	TRBJ1-6	few	TGTGCCAGCAGTGAATCTCTAGGGGGGAATTTACCCCTCCACTTT	CASSESLGGNLPLHF
14	TRBD2	TRBV27	TRBJ2-7	few	TGTGCCAGCAGTTTCCAAGGACTAGCCTACGAGCAGTACTTC	CASSFQGLAYEQYF
16	-	TRBV4-2	TRBJ1-1	few	TGTGCCAGCAGCCAAGATTGGGCACAGAAGAACACTGAAGCTTTCTTT	CASSQDWAQKNTEAFF
14	TRBD1	TRBV20-1	TRBJ1-4	-	TGCAGTGCTAGAGAGAGGGACAGGGGGCAAAAACTGTTTTTT	CSARERDRGQKLFF
16	TRBD2	TRBV10-3	TRBJ2-1	few	TGTGCCATCAGTAGAGGGACTAGCGAAACCTACAATGAGCAGTTCTTC	CAISRGTSETYNEQFF
14	-	TRBV14	TRBJ2-7	-	TGTGCCAGCAGCCATCGAGGGAGTTCCTACGAGCAGTACTTC	CASSHRGSSYEQYF
15	TRBD2	TRBV20-1	TRBJ2-3	many	TGCAGTGCTAGAGATCCGACTAGCGGGAGGGATACGCAGTATTTT	CSARDPTSGRDTQYF
12	-	TRBV24-1	TRBJ2-5	-	TGTGCTTACCCTCCCCCAGGGAAGACCCAGTACTTC	CAYPPPGKTQYF
14	TRBD2	TRBV9	TRBJ2-1	-	TGTGCCAGCAGCCCGAGCGGGAGGGCCCCTGAGCAGTTCTTC	CASSPSGRAPEQFF
17	-	TRBV6-5	TRBJ1-2	few	TGTGCCAGCAGTTACCCTAATACACAGGGATTCGAGTATGGCTACACCTTC	CASSYPNTQGFEYGYTF
13	TRBD1	TRBV29-1	TRBJ2-4	many	TGCAGCGTTATCAGGGGGGCCAAAAACATTCAGTACTTC	CSVIRGAKNIQYF
13	-	TRBV7-9	TRBJ2-1	once	TGTGCCAGCAGCTTAGCGCCCTACGATGAGCAGTTCTTC	CASSLAPYDEQFF
14	TRBD2	TRBV12-3/TRBV12-4	TRBJ2-1	many	TGTGCCAGCAAACTAGCGGGACACTACAATGAGCAGTTCTTC	CASKLAGHYNEQFF
11	-	TRBV24-1	TRBJ2-7	few	TGTGCCACCAGTGGAGCCGGCGAGCAGTACTTC	CATSGAGEQYF
15	-	TRBV11-1	TRBJ2-1	few	TGTGCCAGCCAGACATTACGGGAGAAAAATGGTGAGCAGTTCTTC	CASQTLREKNGEQFF
18	TRBD1	TRBV7-8	TRBJ1-1	many	TGTGCCAGCAGCTTAGCGCTAATCGGGGACAGGGTACTCACTGAAGCTTTCTTT	CASSLALIGDRVLTEAFF
15	-	TRBV7-9	TRBJ1-1	-	TGTGCCAGCAGCACCCCGTTTGGGTCGGGGGCTGAAGCTTTCTTT	CASSTPFGSGAEAFF
14	-	TRBV19	TRBJ2-7	-	TGTGCCAGTACCGCTGCTAGCGCTTCCTACGAGCAGTACTTC	CASTAASASYEQYF
15	-	TRBV12-3/TRBV12-4	TRBJ1-2	-	TGTGCCAGCAGAGATCAGGGACCTAAGGGCTATGGCTACACCTTC	CASRDQGPKGYGYTF
14	TRBD2	TRBV20-1	TRBJ2-7	-	TGCAGTGCTAGAGGAGGGGAGGGCGTTGGCGAGCAGTACTTC	CSARGGEGVGEQYF
15	TRBD2	TRBV3-1	TRBJ2-1	-	TGTGCCAGCAGCCAAGAGTGGCGGGAGGGGGATGAGCAGTTCTTC	CASSQEWREGDEQFF
15	-	TRBV5-1	TRBJ2-1	few	TGCGCCAGCAGCTTAGGGCAGGGAGACCCCAATGAGCAGTTCTTC	CASSLGQGDPNEQFF
16	TRBD1	TRBV5-1	TRBJ1-5	few	TGCGCCAGCAGCATGGGGACAGGTGGATTGAATCAGCCCCAGCATTTT	CASSMGTGGLNQPQHF
15	TRBD2	TRBV27	TRBJ2-1	-	TGTGCCAGCACCCTTTTAGCGGGAGCCGACAATGAGCAGTTCTTC	CASTLLAGADNEQFF
13	-	TRBV7-9	TRBJ1-3	many	TGTGCCAGCAGCCCCGGGACTGGAAACACCATATATTTT	CASSPGTGNTIYF
11	-	TRBV27	TRBJ2-4	many	TGTGCCAGCAGCCTAGGAAACATTCAGTACTTC	CASSLGNIQYF
17	TRBD1	TRBV6-1	TRBJ1-5	few	TGTGCCAGCATCAACCAGGGAGGACAGGGCTTTAATCAGCCCCAGCATTTT	CASINQGGQGFNQPQHF
14	TRBD1	TRBV7-7	TRBJ2-5	-	TGTGCCAGCAGCAAGACAGGGGGCCGAGAGACCCAGTACTTC	CASSKTGGRETQYF
17	TRBD2	TRBV7-8	TRBJ2-1	many	TGTGCCAGCAGCTTATACCCCCCTAGCGGGGGTTACAATGAGCAGTTCTTC	CASSLYPPSGGYNEQFF